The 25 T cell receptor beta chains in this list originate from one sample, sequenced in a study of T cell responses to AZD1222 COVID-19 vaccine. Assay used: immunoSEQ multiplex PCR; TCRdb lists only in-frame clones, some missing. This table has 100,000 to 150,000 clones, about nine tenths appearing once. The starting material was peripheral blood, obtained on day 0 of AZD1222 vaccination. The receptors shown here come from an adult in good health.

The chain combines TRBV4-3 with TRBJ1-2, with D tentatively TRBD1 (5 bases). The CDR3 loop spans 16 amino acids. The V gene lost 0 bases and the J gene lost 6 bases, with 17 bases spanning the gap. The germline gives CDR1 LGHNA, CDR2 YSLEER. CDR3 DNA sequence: TGCGCCAGCAGCCAAGATCAAGGGACCTCGGGAGATGGCTACACCTTC. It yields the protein CASSQDQGTSGDGYTF.

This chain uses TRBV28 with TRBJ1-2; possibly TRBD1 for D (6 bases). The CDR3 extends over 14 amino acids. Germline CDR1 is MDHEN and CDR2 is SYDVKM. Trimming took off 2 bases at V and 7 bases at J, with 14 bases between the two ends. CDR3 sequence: CASSLHRVMTGYTF. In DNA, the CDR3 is TGTGCCAGCAGTTTACACAGGGTGATGACTGGCTACACCTTC.

The chain's CDR3 is CASTELTGEYEQYF. In DNA form, the CDR3 reads TGTGCCAGCACCGAACTCACAGGGGAATACGAGCAGTACTTC. The rearrangement links TRBV6-6 to TRBJ2-7, with 7 bases fitting TRBD1. CDR3 length: 14 amino acids. The J segment lost 4 bases and the V segment lost 7 bases, leaving 10 bases of the junction unmatched. Germline loops: CDR1 MNHNY, CDR2 SVGAGI (reference sequence).

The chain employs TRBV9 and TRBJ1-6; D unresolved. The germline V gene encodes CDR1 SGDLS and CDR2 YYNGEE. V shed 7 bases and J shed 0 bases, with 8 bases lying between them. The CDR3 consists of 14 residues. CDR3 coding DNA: TGTGCCAGCGGGAGGAGCTCCTATAATTCACCCCTCCACTTT. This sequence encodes CASGRSSYNSPLHF. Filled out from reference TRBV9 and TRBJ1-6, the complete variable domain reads DSGVTQTPKHLITATGQRVTLRCSPRSGDLSVYWYQQSLDQGLQFLIQYYNGEERAKGNILERFSAQQFPDLHSELNLSSLELGDSALYFCASGRSSYNSPLHFGNGTRLTVT.

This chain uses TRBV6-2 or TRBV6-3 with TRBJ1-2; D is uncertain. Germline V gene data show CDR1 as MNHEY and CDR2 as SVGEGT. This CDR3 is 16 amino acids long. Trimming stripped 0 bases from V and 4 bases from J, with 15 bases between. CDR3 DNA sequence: TGTGCCAGCAGTTACTCGATTTCTGGGGATACCTATGGCTACACCTTC. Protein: CASSYSISGDTYGYTF.

This CDR3 is CASSYGTSYEQYF. The CDR3 bases are TGTGCCAGCAGTTACGGGACTAGCTACGAGCAGTACTTC. The chain links TRBV6-2 or TRBV6-3 to TRBJ2-7; 8 bases match TRBD2. CDR1 is MNHEY, CDR2 SVGEGT, per germline. CDR3 size: 13 residues. Trimming took 2 bases from V and 3 from J; bases not matched to a gene: 0.

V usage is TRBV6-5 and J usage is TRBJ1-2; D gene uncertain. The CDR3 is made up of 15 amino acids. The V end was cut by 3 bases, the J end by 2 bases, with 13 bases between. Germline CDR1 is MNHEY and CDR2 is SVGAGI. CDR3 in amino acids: CASSYGKGRNYGYTF. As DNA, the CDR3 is TGTGCCAGCAGTTATGGGAAGGGTCGAAACTATGGCTACACCTTC.

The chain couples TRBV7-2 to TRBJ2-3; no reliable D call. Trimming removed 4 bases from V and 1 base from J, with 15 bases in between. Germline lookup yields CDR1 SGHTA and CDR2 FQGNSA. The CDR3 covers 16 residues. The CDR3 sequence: CASSSTDGIRTDTQYF. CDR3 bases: TGTGCCAGCAGCTCAACGGACGGTATCCGCACAGATACGCAGTATTTT.

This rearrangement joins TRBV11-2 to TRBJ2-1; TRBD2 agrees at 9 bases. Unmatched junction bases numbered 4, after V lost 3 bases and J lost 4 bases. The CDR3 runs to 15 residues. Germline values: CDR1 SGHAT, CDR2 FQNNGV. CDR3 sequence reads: CASSFSGGSYNEQFF. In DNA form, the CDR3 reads TGTGCCAGCAGCTTTAGCGGGGGAAGTTACAATGAGCAGTTCTTC.

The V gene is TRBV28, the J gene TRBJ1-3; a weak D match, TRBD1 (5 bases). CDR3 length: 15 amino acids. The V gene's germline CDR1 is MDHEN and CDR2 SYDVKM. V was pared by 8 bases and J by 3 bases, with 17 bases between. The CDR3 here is CASASGTLHGNTIYF. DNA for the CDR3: TGTGCCAGCGCGTCGGGGACGCTTCATGGAAACACCATATATTTT.

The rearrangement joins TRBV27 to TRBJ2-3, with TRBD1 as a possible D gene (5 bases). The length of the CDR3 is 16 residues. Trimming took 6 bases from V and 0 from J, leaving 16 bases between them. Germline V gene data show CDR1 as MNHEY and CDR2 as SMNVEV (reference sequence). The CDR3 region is CASRPKTRQSTDTQYF. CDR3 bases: TGTGCCAGCAGACCAAAGACGCGACAGAGCACAGATACGCAGTATTTT.

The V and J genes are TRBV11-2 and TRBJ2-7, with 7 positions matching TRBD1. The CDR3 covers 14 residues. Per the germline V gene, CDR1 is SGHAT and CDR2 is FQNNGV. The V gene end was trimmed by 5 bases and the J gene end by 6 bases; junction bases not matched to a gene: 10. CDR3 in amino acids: CASSPGQLRGEQYF. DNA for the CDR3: TGTGCCAGCAGCCCGGGACAGCTGAGAGGCGAGCAGTACTTC.

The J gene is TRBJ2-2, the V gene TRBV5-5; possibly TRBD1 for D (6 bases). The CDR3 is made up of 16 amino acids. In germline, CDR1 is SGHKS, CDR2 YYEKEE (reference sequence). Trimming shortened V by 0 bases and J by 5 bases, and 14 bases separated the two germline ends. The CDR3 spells CASSLGGRARTGELFF. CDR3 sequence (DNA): TGTGCCAGCAGCTTGGGGGGGCGGGCACGGACCGGGGAGCTGTTTTTT.

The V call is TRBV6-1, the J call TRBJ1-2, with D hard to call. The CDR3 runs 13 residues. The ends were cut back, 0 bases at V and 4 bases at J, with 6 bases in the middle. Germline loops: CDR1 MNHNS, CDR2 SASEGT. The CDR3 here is CASSEARFYGYTF. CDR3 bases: TGTGCCAGCAGTGAAGCTAGGTTCTATGGCTACACCTTC.

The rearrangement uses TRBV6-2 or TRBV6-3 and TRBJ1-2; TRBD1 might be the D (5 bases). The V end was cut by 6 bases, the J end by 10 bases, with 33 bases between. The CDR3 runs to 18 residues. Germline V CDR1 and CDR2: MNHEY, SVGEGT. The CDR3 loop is CASSRASPRPGRSFAYTF. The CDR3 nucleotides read TGTGCCAGCAGCCGCGCATCTCCGAGGCCAGGGAGAAGCTTTGCCTACACCTTC.

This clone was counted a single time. As DNA, the CDR3 is TGTGCCAGCAGACCTAACAGGGGCAACATGAACACTGAAGCTTTCTTT. Encoded protein: CASRPNRGNMNTEAFF. This chain connects TRBV6-6 to TRBJ1-1, with 7 bases that match TRBD1. Germline CDR1 reads MNHNY; CDR2 reads SVGAGI (reference sequence). The CDR3 loop spans 16 amino acids. V lost 6 bases and J lost 0; bases outside the gene matches: 10.

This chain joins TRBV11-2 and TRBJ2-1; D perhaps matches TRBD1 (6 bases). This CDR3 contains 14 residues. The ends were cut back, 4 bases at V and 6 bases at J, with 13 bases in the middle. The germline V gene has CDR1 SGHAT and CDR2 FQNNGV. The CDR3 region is CASSSGARGNEQFF. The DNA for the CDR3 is TGTGCCAGCAGCTCAGGGGCCCGGGGCAATGAGCAGTTCTTC.

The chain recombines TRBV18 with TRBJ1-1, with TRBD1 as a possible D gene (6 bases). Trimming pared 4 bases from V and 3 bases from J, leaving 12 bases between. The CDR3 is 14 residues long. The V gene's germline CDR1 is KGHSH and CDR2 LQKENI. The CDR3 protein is CASSLTGSDTEAFF. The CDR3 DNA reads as TGTGCCAGCTCACTTACAGGGAGCGACACTGAAGCTTTCTTT.

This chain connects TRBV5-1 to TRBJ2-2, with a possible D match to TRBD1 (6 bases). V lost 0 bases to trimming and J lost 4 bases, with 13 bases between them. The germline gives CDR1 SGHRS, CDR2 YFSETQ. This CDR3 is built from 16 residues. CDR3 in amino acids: CASSLGGGVSTGELFF. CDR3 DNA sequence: TGCGCCAGCAGCTTGGGTGGGGGCGTGAGCACCGGGGAGCTGTTTTTT.

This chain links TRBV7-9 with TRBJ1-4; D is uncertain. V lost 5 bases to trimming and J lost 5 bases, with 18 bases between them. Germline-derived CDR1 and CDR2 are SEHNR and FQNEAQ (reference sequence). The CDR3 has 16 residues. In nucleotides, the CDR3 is TGTGCCAGCAGCCCGGGCGCCGGAGGGTTAAATGAAAAACTGTTTTTT. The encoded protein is CASSPGAGGLNEKLFF.

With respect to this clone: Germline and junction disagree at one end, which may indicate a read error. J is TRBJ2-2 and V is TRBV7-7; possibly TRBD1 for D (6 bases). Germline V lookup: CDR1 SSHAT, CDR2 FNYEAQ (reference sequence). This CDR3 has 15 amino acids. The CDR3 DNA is TGTGCTAGCAGCTTTACCAGGGGGAACACCGGGGAGCTGTTTTTT. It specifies CASSFTRGNTGELFF.

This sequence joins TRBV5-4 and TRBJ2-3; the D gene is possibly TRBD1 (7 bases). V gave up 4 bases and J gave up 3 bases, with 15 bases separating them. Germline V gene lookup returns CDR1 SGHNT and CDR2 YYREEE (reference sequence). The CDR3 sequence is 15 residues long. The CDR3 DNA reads TGTGCCAGCAGCAGGAGGGACAGCCGAACAGATACGCAGTATTTT. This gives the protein CASSRRDSRTDTQYF.

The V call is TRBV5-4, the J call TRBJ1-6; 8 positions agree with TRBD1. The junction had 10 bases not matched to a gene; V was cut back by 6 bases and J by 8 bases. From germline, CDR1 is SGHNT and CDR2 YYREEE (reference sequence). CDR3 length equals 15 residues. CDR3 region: CASNSVDREYSPLHF. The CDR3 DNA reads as TGTGCCAGCAACTCAGTGGACAGGGAGTATTCACCCCTCCACTTT. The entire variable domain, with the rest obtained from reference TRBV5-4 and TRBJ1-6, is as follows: ETGVTQSPTHLIKTRGQQVTLRCSSQSGHNTVSWYQQALGQGPQFIFQYYREEENGRGNFPPRFSGLQFPNYSSELNVNALELDDSALYLCASNSVDREYSPLHFGNGTRLTVT.

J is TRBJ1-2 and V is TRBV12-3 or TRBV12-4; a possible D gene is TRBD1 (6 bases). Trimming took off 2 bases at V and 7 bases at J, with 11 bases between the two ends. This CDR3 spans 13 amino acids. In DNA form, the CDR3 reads TGTGCCAGCAGTTTAAGGGGGATCGGTGGCTACACCTTC. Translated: CASSLRGIGGYTF.

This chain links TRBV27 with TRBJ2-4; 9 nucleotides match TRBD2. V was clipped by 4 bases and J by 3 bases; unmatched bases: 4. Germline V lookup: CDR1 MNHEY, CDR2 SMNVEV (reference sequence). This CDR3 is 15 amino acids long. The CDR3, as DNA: TGTGCCAGCAGTTCGGTAGCGGGGGACAAAAACATTCAGTACTTC. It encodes CASSSVAGDKNIQYF.